This paragraph covers one T cell receptor beta chain sequence. Its antigen is currently unknown. The PCR ran on 60 Vbeta and 13 Jbeta primers. TCRdb's copy holds only in-frame clones and misses some; the assay was immunoSEQ multiplex PCR. Its listing shows about 75,000 clones. This sample was taken from a study of cytomegalovirus exposure and HLA in healthy donors. Study outcomes and limitations: Later on, an analysis found that several of the most significant clusters appeared to be linked to common viral pathogens, which included parvovirus B19. A later analysis showed that HLA-associated TCR beta chains had undergone more clonal expansion than equally common others. Analyzed later, association rates of TCRs varied across HLA loci, with DRB1 most and HLA-C fewest. The study dropped some indistinguishable V segments, TRBV6-2 and TRBV6-3 among them.

There are 13 residues in the CDR3. Germline V lookup: CDR1 LNHNV, CDR2 YYDKDF (reference sequence). V was shortened by 1 base and J by 3 bases, with 7 bases between the two germline ends. The specimen sequenced was PBMCs. J is TRBJ2-7 and V is TRBV15; no definite D call. The clonotype originates from a man aged 40-49 years in good health and CMV-seronegative. Written as DNA, the CDR3 is TGTGCCACCAGCAGAGCCGGAGACTACGAGCAGTACTTC. It encodes CATSRAGDYEQYF.